These 14 T cell receptor beta chains were all obtained from the same sample, sequenced in a study of cytomegalovirus exposure and HLA in healthy donors. PCR was performed using 60 Vbeta and 13 Jbeta primers. TCRdb keeps only in-frame clones here, not all; method: immunoSEQ multiplex PCR. The table lists just under 90,000 clones. What was sequenced was PBMCs. The source of these receptors is a girl aged 5-17 years in good health and CMV-seropositive.

The V and J genes are TRBV7-2 and TRBJ2-1, with 7 bases identical to TRBD1. The V gene end was trimmed by 4 bases and the J gene end by 4 bases; junction bases not matched to a gene: 4. Germline assignment: CDR1 SGHTA and CDR2 FQGNSA. The CDR3 sequence is 14 residues long. The CDR3 region is CASSSRDSYNEQFF. CDR3 nucleotides: TGTGCCAGCAGCTCCCGGGACAGTTACAATGAGCAGTTCTTC. Full variable domain (rest looked up from reference TRBV7-2 and TRBJ2-1): GAGVSQSPSNKVTEKGKDVELRCDPISGHTALYWYRQSLGQGLEFLIYFQGNSAPDKSGLPSDRFSAERTGGSVSTLTIQRTQQEDSAVYLCASSSRDSYNEQFFGPGTRLTVL.

The CDR3 nucleotides read TGTGCCAGCAGTGCCCTTTTGAACACCGGGGAGCTGTTTTTT. This encodes CASSALLNTGELFF. The chain employs TRBV6-4 and TRBJ2-2; no definite D call. Germline lookup yields CDR1 MRHNA and CDR2 SNTAGT. V was shortened by 4 bases and J by 1 base, with 7 bases between the two germline ends. This CDR3 spans 14 amino acids.

This chain uses TRBV15 with TRBJ2-5, with D perhaps TRBD2 (6 bases). Trimming removed 0 bases at V and 1 base at J, with 21 bases between. CDR1 is LNHNV, CDR2 YYDKDF, per germline (reference sequence). This CDR3 is built from 19 residues. The DNA for the CDR3 is TGTGCCACCAGCAGAGATGTGGTCGCGGGACTGACGACCCAAGAGACCCAGTACTTC. This encodes CATSRDVVAGLTTQETQYF. Complete variable domain (other parts from reference TRBV15 and TRBJ2-5): DAMVIQNPRYQVTQFGKPVTLSCSQTLNHNVMYWYQQKSSQAPKLLFHYYDKDFNNEADTPDNFQSRRPNTSFCFLDIRSPGLGDTAMYLCATSRDVVAGLTTQETQYFGPGTRLLVL.

The rearrangement links TRBV18 to TRBJ1-4; 8 bases line up with TRBD1. J gave up 7 bases and V 1 base, and 5 bases lay outside the gene matches. This CDR3 has 15 amino acids. Germline V CDR1 and CDR2: KGHSH, LQKENI. CDR3 in DNA: TGTGCCAGCTCACCACTGGGGACAGGAAGTGAAAAACTGTTTTTT. Protein sequence: CASSPLGTGSEKLFF. The entire variable domain, with the rest obtained from reference TRBV18 and TRBJ1-4, is as follows: NAGVMQNPRHLVRRRGQEARLRCSPMKGHSHVYWYRQLPEEGLKFMVYLQKENIIDESGMPKERFSAEFPKEGPSILRIQQVVRGDSAAYFCASSPLGTGSEKLFFGSGTQLSVL.

V usage is TRBV10-3 and J usage is TRBJ1-2, with unresolved D. Germline lookup yields CDR1 ENHRY and CDR2 SYGVKD. This CDR3 comprises 12 residues. V lost 8 bases, J lost 1 base, and 8 bases lay in between. Here the CDR3 reads CAIWRDNYGYTF. CDR3 DNA sequence: TGTGCCATCTGGAGGGATAACTATGGCTACACCTTC.

V is TRBV19 and J is TRBJ1-1; D is unclear. Germline lookup yields CDR1 LNHDA and CDR2 SQIVND (reference sequence). V gave up 5 bases and J gave up 0 bases, with 7 bases separating them. The CDR3 is 13 residues long. Here the CDR3 reads CASSLTLNTEAFF. In DNA form, the CDR3 reads TGTGCCAGTAGTTTGACATTGAACACTGAAGCTTTCTTT.

CDR3 residues: CASSQDTGGSGELFF. For the CDR3, the DNA is TGCGCCAGCAGCCAAGACACAGGGGGCTCCGGGGAGCTGTTTTTT. V is TRBV4-3 and J is TRBJ2-2, with 9 bases aligning to TRBD1. This CDR3 contains 15 residues. Germline V gene sequence: CDR1 LGHNA, CDR2 YSLEER. The J segment lost 6 bases and the V segment lost 0 bases, leaving 2 bases of the junction unmatched.

The CDR3: CASSLIRGDGNQPQHF. The CDR3 DNA follows: TGTGCCAGCAGCTTAATTCGGGGGGACGGCAATCAGCCCCAGCATTTT. The chain employs TRBV7-2 and TRBJ1-5, with a possible D match to TRBD1 (5 bases). V lost 2 bases, J lost 2 bases, and 13 bases lay in between. The germline V gene encodes CDR1 SGHTA and CDR2 FQGNSA. This CDR3 has 16 amino acids.

V is TRBV4-1 and J is TRBJ1-2; 8 bases align to TRBD1. The CDR3 is 15 amino acids. Germline CDR1 is MGHRA and CDR2 is YSYEKL. J was trimmed by 1 base and V by 2 bases; bases with no gene match: 3. Here the CDR3 DNA reads TGCGCCAGCAGCCAACCGACAGGGGTTAACTATGGCTACACCTTC. This gives the protein CASSQPTGVNYGYTF.

The chain uses TRBV4-2 and TRBJ2-5; the D gene is possibly TRBD1 (6 bases). The germline V gene has CDR1 LGHNA and CDR2 YNFKEQ. The CDR3 sequence is 17 residues long. V gave up 0 bases and J gave up 0 bases, with 14 bases separating them. CDR3 amino acids: CASSQDLGRDNQETQYF. CDR3 in DNA: TGTGCCAGCAGCCAAGATTTAGGACGGGACAACCAAGAGACCCAGTACTTC.

The V gene is TRBV11-2, the J gene TRBJ2-1; 8 bases line up with TRBD2. There are 15 residues in the CDR3. Unmatched junction bases numbered 5, after V lost 3 bases and J lost 4 bases. Germline assignment: CDR1 SGHAT and CDR2 FQNNGV. The CDR3 region is CASSFGGGPYNEQFF. As DNA, the CDR3 is TGTGCCAGCAGCTTCGGCGGGGGGCCTTACAATGAGCAGTTCTTC.

The chain carries TRBV11-2 and TRBJ1-4; 7 bases match TRBD1. The length of the CDR3 is 16 residues. J lost 3 bases, V lost 4 bases, and 8 bases had no gene match. The germline V gene has CDR1 SGHAT and CDR2 FQNNGV. The CDR3 sequence is CASSSLTGTANEKLFF. CDR3 bases: TGTGCCAGCAGCTCTTTGACAGGGACTGCTAATGAAAAACTGTTTTTT.

In nucleotides, the CDR3 is TGTGCCAGCAGCTCCGCGGGACAGGGGAATGTAGAGACCCAGTACTTC. Translated, it gives CASSSAGQGNVETQYF. V gene TRBV5-4 combines with J gene TRBJ2-5, with 10 positions matching TRBD1. The CDR3 runs 16 residues. The J segment lost 4 bases and the V segment lost 3 bases, leaving 9 bases of the junction unmatched. Per germline, CDR1 SGHNT and CDR2 YYREEE (reference sequence).

With respect to this clone: The identical CDR3 is also encoded by other nucleotide sequences in the sample. This chain links TRBV4-1 with TRBJ2-5; 9 positions agree with TRBD2. Losses at the gene ends were 3 bases for V and 2 bases for J; bases not matched to a gene: 1. The V gene's germline CDR1 is MGHRA and CDR2 YSYEKL. This CDR3 has 14 amino acids. This CDR3 reads CASSQGLAQETQYF. The DNA of the CDR3 is TGCGCCAGCAGCCAGGGACTAGCACAAGAGACCCAGTACTTC.